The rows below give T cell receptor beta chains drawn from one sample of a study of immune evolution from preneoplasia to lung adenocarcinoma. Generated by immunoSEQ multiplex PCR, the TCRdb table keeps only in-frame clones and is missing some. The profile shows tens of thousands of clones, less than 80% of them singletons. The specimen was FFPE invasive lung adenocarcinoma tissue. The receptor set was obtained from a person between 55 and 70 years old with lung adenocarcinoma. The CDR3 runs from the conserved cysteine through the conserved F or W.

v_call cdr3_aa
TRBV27 CASSLSGGRGTYEQYF
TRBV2 CASREGGTGTYEQYF
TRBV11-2 CASSSGLAGGRTDTQYF
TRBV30 CAWSGQGDQPQHF
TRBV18 CASSPRGAGYEKLFF
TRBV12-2 CASPTQREGTDTQYF
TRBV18 CASSPGTGEKLFF
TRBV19 CASSTTTANYGYTF
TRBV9 CASSVRVDGELFF
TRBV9 CASSMRQGSGEKLFF
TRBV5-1 CASSLTVGANQPQHF
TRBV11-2 CASSKTSGTGGRGYTF
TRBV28 CASLAGANVLTF
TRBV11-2 CASSLGTGLDQPQHF
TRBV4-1 CASSQVPVGETQYF
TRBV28 CASSPPGRLEGEAFF
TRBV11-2 CASSLRVGTQYF
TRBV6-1 CASSETVTTEAFF
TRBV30 CASTGTDTDTQYF
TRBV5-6 CASSLTRVLGEQFF
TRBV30 CAWSQTGTSRQQYF
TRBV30 CAWSSHSTDTQYF
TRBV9 CASSETTWDRGDWTGELFF
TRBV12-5 CANGLGLAGGRGYNKQFF
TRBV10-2 CASTRGMNTEAFF
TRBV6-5 CASSYAGPQGNQPQHF
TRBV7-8 CASRNDQVLGRTGELFF
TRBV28 CASRSTNQPQHF
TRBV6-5 CASSYSSGSFHEQYF
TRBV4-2 CASTSTGRPSGANVLTF
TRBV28 CASSGQTSTDTQYF
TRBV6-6 CASSRTAEKLFF
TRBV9 CASSDRDTGNEQFF
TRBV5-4 CASSLAPGQGEDTQYF
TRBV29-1 CSVGQGRETQYF
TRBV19 CASSTILRQGPNQETQYF
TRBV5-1 CASGVTTNTEAFF
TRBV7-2 CASATSGRATQYF
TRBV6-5 CASSPSWEGGYGYTF
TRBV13 CASSLGFGAQYF
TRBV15 CATSRGYPRNEQYF
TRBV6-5 CASSYFDPLSGNTIYF
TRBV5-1 CASSLVQGAWVDGYTF
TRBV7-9 CASSLAGLYEQYF
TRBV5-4 CASSLQQGVAFF
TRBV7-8 CASSLVGLDFSGANVLTF
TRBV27 CASSFSMNTEAFF
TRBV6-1 CASSSDRDYGYTF
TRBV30 CACRDRGLQYF
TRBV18 CASSTQTGGYGYTF
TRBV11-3 CASSLQRGAYEQYF
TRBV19 CASSPRRTSERTGELFF
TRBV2 CASSGPSGRGGVNTDTQYF
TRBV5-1 CASSLTGTAEEKLFF
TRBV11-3 CASSSGTEGTQYF
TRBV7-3 CASSLTADESSEQYF
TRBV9 CASSVDRLGLGEQFF
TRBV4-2 CASSQDPRGTEAFF
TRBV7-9 CASSRLTGASSGANVLTF
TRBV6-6 CASSYLPTATNEKLFF